The rows below give T cell receptor beta chains drawn from one sample of a study of blood T cell repertoires in COVID-19. Using immunoSEQ multiplex PCR, the repertoire was profiled, and TCRdb retains in-frame clones only, with some absent. This sample carries more than 100,000 clones, 75% to 90% of them seen once, and the ten largest clones take around 4.2%. What was sequenced was peripheral blood. The origin of the receptors is a man aged 35 to 55 with acute or convalescent COVID-19. Each CDR3 is given with its conserved first and last residue. A D gene is named only where the DNA matches it firmly. A row's size may be missing; if present it is once, few, many or a size class.

TRBV7-2	.	TRBD1	TRBJ2-7	CASSPAGGRRNYEQYF	TGTGCCAGCAGCCCCGCAGGGGGACGGCGGAATTACGAGCAGTACTTC
TRBV19	.	TRBD2	TRBJ2-2	CASSIRAGGHTGELFF	TGTGCCAGTAGTATTAGGGCGGGAGGTCACACCGGGGAGCTGTTTTTT
TRBV7-3	.	TRBD1	TRBJ1-2	CASSPDRGNGYTF	TGTGCCAGCAGCCCGGACAGGGGAAATGGCTACACCTTC
TRBV19	.	.	TRBJ1-6	CATRGQESSYNSPLHF	TGTGCCACACGAGGGCAGGAGAGCTCCTATAATTCACCCCTCCACTTT
TRBV13	.	TRBD1	TRBJ1-6	CASSVSTGLGNSPLHF	TGTGCCAGCAGCGTATCGACAGGGTTGGGGAATTCACCCCTCCACTTT
TRBV5-1	.	.	TRBJ1-2	CASSLGLGRNAYTF	TGCGCCAGCAGCTTGGGTTTGGGCAGGAATGCCTACACCTTC
TRBV30	.	.	TRBJ2-5	CAWSPIMETQYF	TGTGCCTGGAGCCCCATCATGGAGACCCAGTACTTC
TRBV5-8	.	.	TRBJ1-5	CASSPGQYNQPQHF	TGTGCCAGCAGCCCTGGACAGTACAATCAGCCCCAGCATTTT
TRBV7-9	.	.	TRBJ1-1	CASSLVGGPEAFF	TGTGCCAGCAGCTTAGTCGGAGGGCCTGAAGCTTTCTTT
TRBV23-1	.	.	TRBJ2-5	CASSQSGLQETQYF	TGCGCCAGCAGTCAATCGGGCCTCCAAGAGACCCAGTACTTC
TRBV12-5	.	TRBD2	TRBJ2-1	CASGTGLAGGSSYNEQFF	TGTGCTAGTGGTACCGGACTAGCGGGAGGGTCCTCCTACAATGAGCAGTTCTTC
TRBV14	.	.	TRBJ2-2	CASSQGQTSTGELFF	TGTGCCAGCAGCCAAGGACAAACAAGCACCGGGGAGCTGTTTTTT
TRBV25-1	.	.	TRBJ1-1	CASSNIYTEAFF	TGTGCCAGCAGTAACATCTACACTGAAGCTTTCTTT
TRBV6-5	few	TRBD1	TRBJ2-2	CASIQGTNTGELFF	TGTGCCAGCATACAGGGGACGAACACCGGGGAGCTGTTTTTT
TRBV30	few	.	TRBJ1-1	CAWSHSQGIAEAFF	TGTGCCTGGAGTCACTCCCAGGGGATCGCTGAAGCTTTCTTT
TRBV3-1/TRBV3-2	once	.	TRBJ1-4	CASSIRRGGKLFF	TGTGCCAGCAGCATACGAAGGGGGGGCAAACTGTTTTTT
TRBV6-5	.	TRBD2	TRBJ2-5	CASITGLASATQYF	TGTGCCAGCATTACGGGACTAGCAAGTGCGACCCAGTACTTC
TRBV6-5	once	TRBD1	TRBJ1-2	CASRGTGLAYGYTF	TGTGCCAGCAGGGGGACAGGACTCGCCTATGGCTACACCTTC
TRBV5-1	.	.	TRBJ1-1	CASSLASAATEAFF	TGCGCCAGCAGCTTGGCCTCCGCGGCCACTGAAGCTTTCTTT
TRBV19	few	TRBD1	TRBJ1-5	CASWDRANQPQHF	TGTGCCAGTTGGGACAGGGCAAATCAGCCCCAGCATTTT
TRBV3-1/TRBV3-2	.	.	TRBJ1-5	CASSQDLFQPQHF	TGTGCCAGCAGCCAAGATCTGTTTCAGCCCCAGCATTTT
TRBV9	once	TRBD2	TRBJ2-5	CASSLAGGETQYF	TGTGCCAGCAGCCTAGCGGGGGGGGAGACCCAGTACTTC
TRBV5-5	once	TRBD1	TRBJ2-5	CASSLGQGWETQYF	TGTGCCAGCAGCTTGGGACAGGGATGGGAGACCCAGTACTTC
TRBV10-3	.	TRBD1	TRBJ1-1	CAISEEGQGGTEAFF	TGTGCCATCAGTGAGGAAGGACAGGGCGGTACTGAAGCTTTCTTT
TRBV3-1/TRBV3-2	.	TRBD1	TRBJ1-1	CASSPPGQLNTEAFF	TGTGCCAGCAGCCCGCCGGGACAGTTGAACACTGAAGCTTTCTTT
TRBV5-1	few	.	TRBJ1-2	CASSRDQGRDGYTF	TGCGCCAGCAGCCGGGATCAGGGGCGGGATGGCTACACCTTC
TRBV11-2	.	.	TRBJ2-1	CASSLTGTHNEQFF	TGTGCCAGCAGCTTAACAGGGACCCACAATGAGCAGTTCTTC
TRBV5-6	.	.	TRBJ1-5	CASGERVGQPQHF	TGTGCCAGCGGTGAGAGGGTGGGTCAGCCCCAGCATTTT
TRBV7-9	.	.	TRBJ1-2	CASSLHISYGYTF	TGTGCCAGCAGCTTACACATTTCCTATGGCTACACCTTC
TRBV30	once	.	TRBJ2-3	CAWEERGYTDTQYF	TGTGCCTGGGAGGAACGGGGGTACACAGATACGCAGTATTTT
TRBV12-3/TRBV12-4	.	.	TRBJ2-2	CASQGNTGELFF	TGTGCCAGCCAGGGGAACACCGGGGAGCTGTTTTTT
TRBV4-2	.	.	TRBJ2-1	CASQGSGGLPYNEQFF	TGTGCCAGCCAGGGGTCGGGGGGACTACCTTACAATGAGCAGTTCTTC
TRBV12-5	few	.	TRBJ2-4	CASGPPLVLATGKNIQYF	TGTGCTAGTGGTCCTCCGTTGGTGTTAGCGACGGGGAAAAACATTCAGTACTTC
TRBV3-1/TRBV3-2	.	.	TRBJ2-1	CASSRPLAATYNEQFF	TGTGCCAGCAGCCGCCCACTAGCTGCCACCTACAATGAGCAGTTCTTC
TRBV23-1	.	TRBD1	TRBJ1-6	CASSQPTRGTGSYYNSPLHF	TGCGCCAGCAGTCAACCGACCCGGGGGACAGGGTCCTACTATAATTCACCCCTCCACTTT
TRBV18	.	TRBD1	TRBJ2-3	CASSPPTQGVVYSTQYF	TGTGCCAGCTCACCACCGACTCAGGGGGTGGTTTACAGTACGCAGTATTTT
TRBV6-4	.	TRBD2	TRBJ2-7	CASTKAGDYHEQYF	TGTGCCAGCACCAAAGCGGGGGACTATCACGAGCAGTACTTC
TRBV29-1	once	TRBD1	TRBJ2-2	CSVVAGGNGELFF	TGCAGCGTTGTGGCAGGGGGTAACGGGGAGCTGTTTTTT
TRBV5-5	.	.	TRBJ2-7	CASSLLQGRDEQYF	TGTGCCAGCAGCCTTCTCCAGGGGCGCGACGAGCAGTACTTC
TRBV5-8	few	.	TRBJ2-7	CASSLDRLPREQYF	TGTGCCAGCAGCTTGGATCGTCTCCCCCGCGAGCAGTACTTC
TRBV11-2	.	.	TRBJ2-7	CASSLDSRVYEQYF	TGTGCCAGCAGCTTAGATTCCAGGGTTTACGAGCAGTACTTC
TRBV30	.	.	TRBJ1-3	CAWSFPGGSGNTIYF	TGTGCCTGGAGTTTCCCCGGGGGGTCGGGAAACACCATATATTTT
TRBV7-9	.	TRBD2	TRBJ2-1	CASSLVGGTSGRYNEQFF	TGTGCCAGCAGCTTAGTGGGAGGAACTAGCGGGCGTTACAATGAGCAGTTCTTC
TRBV7-9	.	.	TRBJ1-1	CVSSLVSGNTEAFF	TGTGTCAGCAGCTTAGTTTCCGGGAACACTGAAGCTTTCTTT
TRBV5-1	few	TRBD1	TRBJ2-2	CASSLAGQSSGELFF	TGCGCCAGCAGCTTGGCGGGACAGTCCTCTGGGGAGCTGTTTTTT